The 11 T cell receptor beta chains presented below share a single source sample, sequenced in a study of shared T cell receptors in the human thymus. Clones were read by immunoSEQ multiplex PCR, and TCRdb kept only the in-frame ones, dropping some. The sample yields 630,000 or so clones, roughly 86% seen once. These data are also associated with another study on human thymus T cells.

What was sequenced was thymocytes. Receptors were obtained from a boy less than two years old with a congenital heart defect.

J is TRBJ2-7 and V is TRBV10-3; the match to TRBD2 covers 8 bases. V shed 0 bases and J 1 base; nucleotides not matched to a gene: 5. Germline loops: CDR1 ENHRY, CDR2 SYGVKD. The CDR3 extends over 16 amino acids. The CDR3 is CAISESKRGRSYEQYF. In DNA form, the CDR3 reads TGTGCCATCAGTGAGTCGAAGCGGGGGAGATCCTACGAGCAGTACTTC.

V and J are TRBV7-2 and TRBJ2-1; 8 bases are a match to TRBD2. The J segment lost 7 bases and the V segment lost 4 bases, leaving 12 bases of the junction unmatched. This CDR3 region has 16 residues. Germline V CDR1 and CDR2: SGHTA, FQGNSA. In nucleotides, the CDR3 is TGTGCCAGCAGCTCAAGAGCGGGAGCCGGGTGGAATGAGCAGTTCTTC. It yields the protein CASSSRAGAGWNEQFF.

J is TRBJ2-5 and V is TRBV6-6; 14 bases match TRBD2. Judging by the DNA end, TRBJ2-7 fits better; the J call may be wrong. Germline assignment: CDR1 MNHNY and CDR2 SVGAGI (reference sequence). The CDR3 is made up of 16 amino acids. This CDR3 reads CASSPGTSGSSYEQYF. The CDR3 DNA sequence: TGTGCCAGCAGCCCCGGGACTAGCGGGAGCTCCTACGAGCAGTACTTC.

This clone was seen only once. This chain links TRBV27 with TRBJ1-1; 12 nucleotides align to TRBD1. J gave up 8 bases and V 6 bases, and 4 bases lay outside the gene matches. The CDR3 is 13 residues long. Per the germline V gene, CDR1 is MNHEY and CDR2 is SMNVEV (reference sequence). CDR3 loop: CASRSGTGGEAFF. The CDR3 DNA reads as TGTGCCAGCAGGTCAGGGACAGGGGGCGAAGCTTTCTTT.

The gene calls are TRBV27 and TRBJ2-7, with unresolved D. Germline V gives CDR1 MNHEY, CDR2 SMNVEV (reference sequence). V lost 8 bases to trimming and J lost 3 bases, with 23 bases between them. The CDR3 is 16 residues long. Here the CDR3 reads CASAPSETGHHYEQYF. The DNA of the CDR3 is TGTGCCAGCGCACCCAGCGAGACCGGCCACCACTACGAGCAGTACTTC.

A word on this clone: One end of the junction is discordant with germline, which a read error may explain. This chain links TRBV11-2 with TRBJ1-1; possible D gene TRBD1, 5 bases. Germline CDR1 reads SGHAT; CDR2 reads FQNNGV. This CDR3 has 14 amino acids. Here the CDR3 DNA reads TGTGCCAGCAGCTTAAGTGAATTGGACACCGAAGCTTTCTTT. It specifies CASSLSELDTEAFF. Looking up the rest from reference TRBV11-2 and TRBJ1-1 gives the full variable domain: EAGVAQSPRYKIIEKRQSVAFWCNPISGHATLYWYQQILGQGPKLLIQFQNNGVVDDSQLPKDRFSAERLKGVDSTLKIQPAKLEDSAVYLCASSLSELDTEAFFGQGTRLTVV.

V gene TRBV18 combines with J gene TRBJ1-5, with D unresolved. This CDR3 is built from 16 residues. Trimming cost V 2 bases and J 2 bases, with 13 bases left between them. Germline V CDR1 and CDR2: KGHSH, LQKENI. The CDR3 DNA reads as TGTGCCAGCTCACCATGCGGCGGGAGTTGCAATCAGCCCCAGCATTTT. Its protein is CASSPCGGSCNQPQHF.

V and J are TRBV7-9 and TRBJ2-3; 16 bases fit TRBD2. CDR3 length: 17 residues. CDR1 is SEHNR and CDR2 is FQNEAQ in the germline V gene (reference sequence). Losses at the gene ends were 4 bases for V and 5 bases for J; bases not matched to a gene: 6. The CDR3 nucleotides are TGTGCCAGCAGCTCGGGACTAGCGGGAGGGCGTGGAGATACGCAGTATTTT. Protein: CASSSGLAGGRGDTQYF.

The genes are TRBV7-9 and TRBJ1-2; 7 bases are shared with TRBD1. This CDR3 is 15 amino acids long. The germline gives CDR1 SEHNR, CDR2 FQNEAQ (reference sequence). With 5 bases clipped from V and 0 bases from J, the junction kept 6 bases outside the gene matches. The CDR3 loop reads CASSPTGDSNYGYTF. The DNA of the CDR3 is TGTGCCAGCAGCCCAACAGGGGACTCTAACTATGGCTACACCTTC.

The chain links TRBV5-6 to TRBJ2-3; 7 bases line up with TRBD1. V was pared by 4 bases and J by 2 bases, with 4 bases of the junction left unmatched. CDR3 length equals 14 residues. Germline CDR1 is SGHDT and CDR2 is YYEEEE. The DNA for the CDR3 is TGTGCCAGCAGCCCCGGACAGGACACAGATACGCAGTATTTT. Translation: CASSPGQDTDTQYF.

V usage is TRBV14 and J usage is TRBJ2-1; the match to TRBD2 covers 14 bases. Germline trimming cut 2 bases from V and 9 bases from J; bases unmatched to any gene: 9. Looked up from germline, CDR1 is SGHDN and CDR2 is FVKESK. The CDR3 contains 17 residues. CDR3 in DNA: TGTGCCAGCAGCCAATCCCCCGGGACTAGCGGGAGAGGTGAGCAGTTCTTC. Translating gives CASSQSPGTSGRGEQFF.